This T cell receptor (beta chain) is drawn from a study of T cell responses to AZD1222 COVID-19 vaccine. Clones were sequenced by immunoSEQ multiplex PCR, and TCRdb holds only the in-frame ones, with some missing. In the table there are about 100,000 clones, 85% to 90% of which are singletons. V lost 5 bases to trimming and J lost 3 bases, with 10 bases between them. Germline-derived CDR1 and CDR2 are SGHTA and FQGNSA. CDR3 length: 14 amino acids. This sequence was found in an adult in good health. This specimen consisted of peripheral blood, obtained on day 0 of AZD1222 vaccination. This chain links TRBV7-2 with TRBJ2-2, with a tentative D call TRBD1 (6 bases). CDR3 DNA: TGTGCCAGCAGCCCACAGGGCCACACCGGGGAGCTGTTTTTT. Its protein is CASSPQGHTGELFF.